The present entry profiles one T cell receptor (beta chain) with its context. What it binds is unknown. Deletions cut 0 bases from V and 8 bases from J, with 12 bases between. Germline CDR1 reads SGHRS; CDR2 reads YFSETQ. This CDR3 has 14 amino acids. The data were obtained in a study of response to subunit inactivated influenza vaccine. The study, taken as a whole, reports: It was suggested by the authors that few new T cells are recruited by each seasonal influenza vaccination.

TCRdb reprocessed the RT-PCR reads via MiXCR and lists one record per CDR3 protein. The sample contains approximately 730,000 distinct CDR3 sequences, 11% to 15% of which appear only once. This clonotype was obtained from a middle-aged man who received an inactivated influenza vaccine. This chain uses TRBV5-1 with TRBJ2-1; D call uncertain. The sequences come from PBMCs from blood, collected 14 days before vaccination. The CDR3 DNA is TGCGCCAGCAGCTTGGCCCAGGTCCGCGATGAGCAGTTCTTC. Amino acid sequence: CASSLAQVRDEQFF. Together with reference TRBV5-1 and TRBJ2-1, the CDR3 gives the full variable domain: KAGVTQTPRYLIKTRGQQVTLSCSPISGHRSVSWYQQTPGQGLQFLFEYFSETQRNKGNFPGRFSGRQFSNSRSEMNVSTLELGDSALYLCASSLAQVRDEQFFGPGTRLTVL.